The next 23 T cell receptor beta chains were all read from a single sample in a study of blood T cell repertoires in COVID-19. The repertoire was sequenced with immunoSEQ multiplex PCR; TCRdb's copy has only in-frame clones and lacks some. In the table there are 200,000 to 300,000 clones, 85% of which are singletons. Material: peripheral blood. These receptors were taken from a woman in her sixties with active or convalescent COVID-19.

This rearrangement joins TRBV9 to TRBJ1-1; no firm D call. There are 13 residues in the CDR3. Germline CDR1 and CDR2: SGDLS and YYNGEE. V was trimmed by 4 bases and J by 3 bases, leaving 10 bases between them. The DNA for the CDR3 is TGTGCCAGCAGCCCCCGCGGGGACACTGAAGCTTTCTTT. This sequence encodes CASSPRGDTEAFF. Based on the CDR3 plus reference TRBV9 and TRBJ1-1, the full variable domain is DSGVTQTPKHLITATGQRVTLRCSPRSGDLSVYWYQQSLDQGLQFLIQYYNGEERAKGNILERFSAQQFPDLHSELNLSSLELGDSALYFCASSPRGDTEAFFGQGTRLTVV.

The chain recombines TRBV28 with TRBJ1-4, with D possibly matching TRBD1 (5 bases). This CDR3 contains 14 residues. V was cut by 6 bases and J by 8 bases, with 16 bases left in between. From germline, CDR1 is MDHEN and CDR2 SYDVKM. The CDR3 DNA reads TGTGCCAGCAGGAGGACGGGGGATTCGGAAAAACTGTTTTTT. It encodes CASRRTGDSEKLFF.

This chain connects TRBV6-5 to TRBJ2-1; 12 bases are a match to TRBD2. CDR1 and CDR2 (germline): MNHEY, SVGAGI. The CDR3 is 16 residues long. Trimming at V came to 4 bases and at J to 14 bases, leaving 15 bases not matched to a gene. CDR3 in amino acids: CASSFQSQTSGSRKFF. Written as DNA, the CDR3 is TGTGCCAGCAGTTTCCAATCCCAGACTAGCGGGAGTCGGAAGTTCTTC.

The chain carries TRBV19 and TRBJ2-1; 12 bases agree with TRBD2. This CDR3 region has 17 residues. The V gene's germline CDR1 is LNHDA and CDR2 SQIVND (reference sequence). The V segment lost 3 bases and the J segment 0 bases; nucleotides outside the gene matches: 3. The CDR3, as DNA: TGTGCCAGTAGTATGACTAGCGGGGGTGGCTCCTACAATGAGCAGTTCTTC. As protein: CASSMTSGGGSYNEQFF.

This chain joins TRBV24-1 and TRBJ1-1; D call uncertain. CDR1 and CDR2 from the germline V gene are KGHDR and SFDVKD. The CDR3 covers 16 residues. The V end was cut by 4 bases, the J end by 3 bases, with 17 bases between. The CDR3 region is CATSERVAGADTEAFF. Written as DNA, the CDR3 is TGTGCCACCAGTGAAAGGGTAGCAGGAGCGGACACTGAAGCTTTCTTT.

V and J are TRBV29-1 and TRBJ1-3; TRBD1 aligns across 9 bases. With 1 base clipped from V and 7 bases from J, the junction kept 2 bases outside the gene matches. Germline CDR1 and CDR2: SQVTM and ANQGSEA. The CDR3 totals 13 residues. Written as DNA, the CDR3 is TGCAGCGTTGAAGGCGGGACAGGGAACACCATATATTTT. Translating it yields CSVEGGTGNTIYF.

The J gene is TRBJ2-2, the V gene TRBV7-8; tentatively, D is TRBD2 (5 bases). Looked up from germline, CDR1 is SGHVS and CDR2 is FQNEAQ. V was trimmed by 5 bases and J by 6 bases, leaving 16 bases between them. This CDR3 is 15 amino acids long. In DNA, the CDR3 is TGTGCCAGCAGCGCTAGCACCTTTGGGTCCGGGGAGCTGTTTTTT. Translation: CASSASTFGSGELFF.

This clone came up once. The rearrangement uses TRBV11-2 and TRBJ2-5, with 7 bases lining up with TRBD2. The length of the CDR3 is 15 residues. The germline CDR1 and CDR2 sequences are SGHAT and FQNNGV. V lost 3 bases, J lost 2 bases, and 6 bases stayed unmatched. CDR3 protein: CASSFPTSEQETQYF. DNA for the CDR3: TGTGCCAGCAGCTTTCCAACTAGCGAACAAGAGACCCAGTACTTC.

The chain is built from TRBV6-5 and TRBJ1-5, with 8 bases fitting TRBD1. Looked up from germline, CDR1 is MNHEY and CDR2 is SVGAGI. V was clipped by 4 bases and J by 7 bases; unmatched bases: 6. The CDR3 extends over 14 amino acids. The CDR3 DNA sequence: TGTGCCAGCAGTTCCGACAGGGGTGGACAGCCCCAGCATTTT. Translated: CASSSDRGGQPQHF.

This chain uses TRBV28 with TRBJ2-7; TRBD2 aligns across 13 bases. Per the germline V gene, CDR1 is MDHEN and CDR2 is SYDVKM. This CDR3 region has 17 residues. Trimming removed 1 base from V and 9 bases from J; junction bases left unmatched: 12. CDR3 amino acids: CASSLSGGTSGAVAQYV. In nucleotides, the CDR3 is TGTGCCAGCAGTTTATCTGGGGGGACTAGCGGGGCCGTGGCGCAGTACGTC.

This chain uses TRBV28 with TRBJ2-3; 9 bases are a match to TRBD1. The trim removed 8 bases at V and 4 bases at J, leaving 4 bases unmatched. Germline V gene lookup returns CDR1 MDHEN and CDR2 SYDVKM. This CDR3 is 13 amino acids long. The CDR3 reads CASLNRGPDTQYF. The CDR3 coding sequence is TGTGCCAGCCTTAACAGGGGGCCAGATACGCAGTATTTT. The entire variable domain, with the rest obtained from reference TRBV28 and TRBJ2-3, is as follows: DVKVTQSSRYLVKRTGEKVFLECVQDMDHENMFWYRQDPGLGLRLIYFSYDVKMKEKGDIPEGYSVSREKKERFSLILESASTNQTSMYLCASLNRGPDTQYFGPGTRLTVL.

V gene TRBV7-9 combines with J gene TRBJ2-1; 8 bases are shared with TRBD1. The CDR3 length is 12 residues. The V gene end was trimmed by 1 base and the J gene end by 13 bases; junction bases not matched to a gene: 3. Germline V gene data show CDR1 as SEHNR and CDR2 as FQNEAQ (reference sequence). CDR3 coding DNA: TGTGCCAGCAGCTTAGGGACAGGGACTCAGTTCTTC. It yields the protein CASSLGTGTQFF.

In regard to this clone: A much larger clonotype is one base distant, so this may be a read error. Other DNA sequences in this specimen translate into the identical CDR3. This chain connects TRBV7-7 to TRBJ2-1, with no clear D. The germline CDR1 and CDR2 sequences are SSHAT and FNYEAQ (reference sequence). This CDR3 is 16 amino acids long. The DNA for the CDR3 is TGTGCTAGCAGCCGCATCCTTTTGAGCTCCTATAATGAGCAGTTCTTC. Protein product: CASSRILLSSYNEQFF.

The chain carries TRBV18 and TRBJ2-3; 14 bases line up with TRBD2. The CDR3 runs 17 residues. The trim removed 3 bases at V and 1 base at J, leaving 3 bases unmatched. Germline V gene data show CDR1 as KGHSH and CDR2 as LQKENI. The CDR3 DNA reads TGTGCCAGCTCACCGACGACTAGCGGGAGGGGCACAGATACGCAGTATTTT. Amino acids: CASSPTTSGRGTDTQYF.

The J gene is TRBJ2-1, the V gene TRBV29-1; 9 bases agree with TRBD1. V lost 7 bases to trimming and J lost 0 bases; unmatched junction nucleotides: 4. The V gene's germline CDR1 is SQVTM and CDR2 ANQGSEA. The CDR3 spans 14 residues. In nucleotides, the CDR3 is TGCAGCGCTGGACAGGGGAGCTCCTACAATGAGCAGTTCTTC. It encodes CSAGQGSSYNEQFF.

V and J are TRBV29-1 and TRBJ1-2; D is possibly TRBD1 (6 bases). The CDR3 runs to 11 residues. The germline V gene has CDR1 SQVTM and CDR2 ANQGSEA. Trimming took 7 bases from V and 2 from J, leaving 8 bases between them. This CDR3 reads CSAGQNYGYTF. CDR3 nucleotide sequence: TGCAGCGCAGGACAGAACTATGGCTACACCTTC.

This sequence joins TRBV10-2 and TRBJ2-7; D is possibly TRBD2 (7 bases). V dropped 6 bases and J dropped 4 bases, with 16 bases sitting between them. The CDR3 extends over 14 amino acids. The germline gives CDR1 WSHSY, CDR2 SAAADI. In DNA, the CDR3 is TGCGCCAGCAGCGTACGGGGGGCGCCTTACGAGCAGTACTTC. It translates to CASSVRGAPYEQYF.

The J gene is TRBJ2-5, the V gene TRBV5-1; D uncertain. Trimming pared 0 bases from V and 4 bases from J, leaving 10 bases between. The CDR3 is 14 residues long. In germline, CDR1 is SGHRS, CDR2 YFSETQ. CDR3 in amino acids: CASSLVGLVETQYF. CDR3 sequence (DNA): TGCGCCAGCAGCTTGGTGGGCTTGGTAGAGACCCAGTACTTC.

This clone occurred many times. The chain employs TRBV13 and TRBJ2-2, with D unresolved. Trimming cost V 1 base and J 6 bases, with 3 bases left between them. This CDR3 is 12 amino acids long. Per the germline V gene, CDR1 is PRHDT and CDR2 is FYEKMQ (reference sequence). CDR3 region: CASSLAAGELFF. CDR3 nucleotides: TGTGCCAGCAGCTTAGCGGCCGGGGAGCTGTTTTTT.

The J gene is TRBJ1-3, the V gene TRBV5-8; 7 bases are a match to TRBD1. Germline V lookup: CDR1 SGHTS, CDR2 YDEGEE. This CDR3 has 16 amino acids. Trimming at V came to 5 bases and at J to 4 bases, leaving 12 bases not matched to a gene. CDR3 coding DNA: TGTGCCAGCAGTCTCGGACGGGACAGCGTGGGAAACACCATATATTTT. This gives the protein CASSLGRDSVGNTIYF.

The chain joins TRBV28 to TRBJ2-1; D is unclear. Germline values: CDR1 MDHEN, CDR2 SYDVKM. Trimming took off 5 bases at V and 10 bases at J, with 9 bases between the two ends. The CDR3 sequence is 11 residues long. The CDR3 DNA is TGTGCCAGCAGTCAGGTACCGGAGCAGTTCTTC. Protein product: CASSQVPEQFF. Variable domain in full (rest from reference TRBV28 and TRBJ2-1): DVKVTQSSRYLVKRTGEKVFLECVQDMDHENMFWYRQDPGLGLRLIYFSYDVKMKEKGDIPEGYSVSREKKERFSLILESASTNQTSMYLCASSQVPEQFFGPGTRLTVL.

The genes are TRBV11-3 and TRBJ1-1; the D is unclear. In germline, CDR1 is SGHNT, CDR2 YENEEA. Trimming left V 0 bases short and J 1 base short, with 9 bases between. The CDR3 covers 15 residues. CDR3 DNA sequence: TGTGCCAGCAGCTTAGAGGGCCATGGGAACACTGAAGCTTTCTTT. It specifies CASSLEGHGNTEAFF.

V gene TRBV3-1 (or the pseudogene TRBV3-2) combines with J gene TRBJ2-1; a weak D match, TRBD1 (7 bases). The CDR3 sequence is 17 residues long. CDR1 is LGHDT, CDR2 YNNKEL, per germline (reference sequence). With 3 bases removed from V and 6 bases from J, the gap between germline ends came to 21 bases. In nucleotides, the CDR3 is TGTGCCAGCAGCCACTTAACCTATCAGGGGGGAGGCAATGAGCAGTTCTTC. Translated, it gives CASSHLTYQGGGNEQFF.